These 8 T cell receptor beta chains originate from one sample sequenced in a study of cytomegalovirus exposure and HLA in healthy donors. 13 Jbeta primers and 60 Vbeta primers were used for the PCR. Generated by immunoSEQ multiplex PCR, the TCRdb table keeps only in-frame clones and is missing some. The sample holds approximately 110,000 clones, about 79% seen once. Sequencing used PBMCs. The receptors shown here come from a young woman in good health and CMV-seropositive.

The genes are TRBV6-1 and TRBJ1-4; D remains unclear. The CDR3 covers 14 residues. Deletions cut 4 bases from V and 5 bases from J, with 11 bases between. Germline lookup yields CDR1 MNHNS and CDR2 SASEGT. In nucleotides, the CDR3 is TGTGCCAGCAGTGTCAGGCCTCCCAATGAAAAACTGTTTTTT. Its translation: CASSVRPPNEKLFF.

The genes are TRBV21-1 and TRBJ1-2; no DNA check was done on the table's D call, TRBD1. TRBV21-1 is a recognized pseudogene. CDR3 length: 13 amino acids. For the CDR3, the DNA is TGTGCCAGGATAGACAGGGGGCGCGATGGCTACACCTTC. Protein: CARIDRGRDGYTF.

The V call is TRBV9, the J call TRBJ2-7; 8 positions match TRBD2. The CDR3 has 16 amino acids. V dropped 0 bases and J dropped 5; count of bases not matched to a gene: 10. Looked up from germline, CDR1 is SGDLS and CDR2 is YYNGEE. The CDR3 region has the DNA TGTGCCAGCAGCGTAGCGCCGCGGGAGGTCCCCGACGAGCAGTACTTC. It yields the protein CASSVAPREVPDEQYF.

This clone showed up just a few times. The chain carries TRBV23-1 and TRBJ1-1; TRBD1 matches at 9 bases. TRBV23-1 qualifies as an ORF whose function is uncertain. This CDR3 has 19 residues. The junction had 15 bases not matched to a gene; V was cut back by 0 bases and J by 4 bases. The CDR3 DNA is TGCGCCAGCAGTCAATCCCCCGGGACAGGGCGATTAAATTCCACTGAAGCTTTCTTT. It encodes CASSQSPGTGRLNSTEAFF.

The chain combines TRBV14 with TRBJ2-5; 10 nucleotides match TRBD2. Losses at the gene ends were 1 base for V and 5 bases for J; bases not matched to a gene: 4. Germline CDR1 and CDR2: SGHDN and FVKESK. The CDR3 is 15 amino acids. The DNA for the CDR3 is TGTGCCAGCAGCCAAGTAGCGGGAGGTTGGGAGACCCAGTACTTC. Protein: CASSQVAGGWETQYF.

The genes are TRBV2 and TRBJ2-7, with a possible D match to TRBD1 (6 bases). Deletions cut 1 base from V and 5 bases from J, with 12 bases between. Germline values: CDR1 SNHLY, CDR2 FYNNEI. The CDR3 extends over 14 amino acids. This CDR3 is CASSEGQDMDEQYF. CDR3 coding DNA: TGTGCCAGCAGTGAAGGACAGGATATGGACGAGCAGTACTTC.

The V and J genes are TRBV5-4 and TRBJ1-2; no clear D. Per germline, CDR1 SGHNT and CDR2 YYREEE (reference sequence). V lost 3 bases to trimming and J lost 3 bases, with 12 bases between them. The CDR3 has 14 residues. The CDR3 is CASSSDSGYYGYTF. In nucleotides, the CDR3 is TGTGCCAGCAGCTCCGACTCCGGGTACTATGGCTACACCTTC.

By sample share, this clone is medium-sized (0.01 to 0.1%). The CDR3, as DNA: TGTGCCAGCAGCCACACAGGGGCGGGCAATCAGCCCCAGCATTTT. Encoded protein: CASSHTGAGNQPQHF. The gene calls are TRBV7-9 and TRBJ1-5; 7 bases fit TRBD1. Germline V gene sequence: CDR1 SEHNR, CDR2 FQNEAQ (reference sequence). The length of the CDR3 is 15 residues. The ends lost 5 bases at V and 2 bases at J; junction bases unmatched: 6.